This is a list of T cell receptor beta chains from one sample in a study of blood T cell repertoires in COVID-19. The data were produced by immunoSEQ multiplex PCR, yet TCRdb's version contains in-frame clones alone and is incomplete. The data hold 15,000 to 20,000 clones, with approximately 78% observed a single time. Material for sequencing was peripheral blood. The receptors stem from a man in his fifties or sixties with acute or convalescent COVID-19. Each CDR3 is given with its conserved first and last residue. A D gene is named only where the DNA matches it firmly. Clone size is shown for a subset of rows, as once, few, many or a class of expanded clone.

j_gene: TRBJ1-6
d_gene: TRBD1
abundance: NA
v_gene: TRBV27
CDR3nt: TGTGCCAGCAGTTCGACCGCGGACAGGGGACTCTATTATAATTCACCCCTCCACTTT
CDR3aa: CASSSTADRGLYYNSPLHF

j_gene: TRBJ2-5
d_gene: TRBD2
abundance: NA
v_gene: TRBV14
CDR3nt: TGTGCCAGCAGCCTCATCGGGGGGGCCGAGACCCAGTACTTC
CDR3aa: CASSLIGGAETQYF

j_gene: TRBJ1-5
d_gene: NA
abundance: few
v_gene: TRBV21-1
CDR3nt: TGTGCCAGCAGCAAATTAGCAGGACACAATCAGCCCCAGCATTTT
CDR3aa: CASSKLAGHNQPQHF

j_gene: TRBJ2-2
d_gene: NA
abundance: NA
v_gene: TRBV7-6
CDR3nt: TGTGCCAGCAGCTTCGGGTGGCAGCGGTCTACCGGGGAGCTGTTTTTT
CDR3aa: CASSFGWQRSTGELFF

j_gene: TRBJ1-2
d_gene: TRBD1
abundance: NA
v_gene: TRBV29-1
CDR3nt: TGCAGCGTTGAAGAACAGGGGGCTGTCTATGGCTACACCTTC
CDR3aa: CSVEEQGAVYGYTF

j_gene: TRBJ2-5
d_gene: TRBD2
abundance: NA
v_gene: TRBV14
CDR3nt: TGTGCCAGCAGCCCTTGGACTAGCGGGGGCCAAGAGACCCAGTACTTC
CDR3aa: CASSPWTSGGQETQYF

j_gene: TRBJ2-7
d_gene: TRBD1
abundance: NA
v_gene: TRBV7-8
CDR3nt: TGTGCCAGCAGCTCGGGACAGCTCCATGACGAGCAGTACTTC
CDR3aa: CASSSGQLHDEQYF

j_gene: TRBJ2-3
d_gene: TRBD2
abundance: NA
v_gene: TRBV27
CDR3nt: TGTGCCAGCAGGGCGGTGCTAGCGGGGGATACGCAGTATTTT
CDR3aa: CASRAVLAGDTQYF

j_gene: TRBJ2-1
d_gene: TRBD1
abundance: once
v_gene: TRBV29-1
CDR3nt: TGCGGGACAGGGGTGGGAAATGAGCAGTTCTTC
CDR3aa: CGTGVGNEQFF

j_gene: TRBJ2-7
d_gene: NA
abundance: NA
v_gene: TRBV19
CDR3nt: TGTGCCAGTAGTATAGGGGGGGACCGATCCTACGAGCAGTACTTC
CDR3aa: CASSIGGDRSYEQYF

j_gene: TRBJ1-5
d_gene: NA
abundance: NA
v_gene: TRBV25-1
CDR3nt: TGTGCCAGCAGTGAATATCGAACAGGGACCGATCAGCCCCAGCATTTT
CDR3aa: CASSEYRTGTDQPQHF

j_gene: TRBJ2-1
d_gene: NA
abundance: NA
v_gene: TRBV11-2
CDR3nt: TGTGCCAGCAGCCCCCTCAGAGGTAGCTCCTACAATGAGCAGTTCTTC
CDR3aa: CASSPLRGSSYNEQFF

j_gene: TRBJ1-1
d_gene: NA
abundance: NA
v_gene: TRBV10-3
CDR3nt: TGTGCCATCACCGGACAGCCGAACACTGAAGCTTTCTTT
CDR3aa: CAITGQPNTEAFF

j_gene: TRBJ1-2
d_gene: NA
abundance: NA
v_gene: TRBV6-5
CDR3nt: TGTGCCAGCACCGAGGGGTGGCAGGGGTTCGGCTACACCTTC
CDR3aa: CASTEGWQGFGYTF

j_gene: TRBJ2-1
d_gene: NA
abundance: NA
v_gene: TRBV5-1
CDR3nt: TGCGCCAGCAGCTCCTTAGCTAGCGTCCCTTCGGATGAGCAGTTCTTC
CDR3aa: CASSSLASVPSDEQFF

j_gene: TRBJ2-7
d_gene: TRBD1
abundance: NA
v_gene: TRBV5-4
CDR3nt: TGTGCCAGCAGCTTGGGGACAGGGGGCTACGAGCAGTACTTC
CDR3aa: CASSLGTGGYEQYF

j_gene: TRBJ2-2
d_gene: NA
abundance: NA
v_gene: TRBV30
CDR3nt: TGTGCCTGGAGCCGGGCCTTAAGGGGCGGGGAGCTGTTTTTT
CDR3aa: CAWSRALRGGELFF

j_gene: TRBJ2-5
d_gene: NA
abundance: NA
v_gene: TRBV5-6
CDR3nt: TGTGCCAGCACGTATGGAAGGGGGGAGACCCAGTACTTC
CDR3aa: CASTYGRGETQYF

j_gene: TRBJ1-1
d_gene: NA
abundance: NA
v_gene: TRBV2
CDR3nt: TGTGCCAGCAGCCTAGGGACAAGCCCCACTGAAGCTTTCTTT
CDR3aa: CASSLGTSPTEAFF

j_gene: TRBJ1-2
d_gene: TRBD1
abundance: NA
v_gene: TRBV29-1
CDR3nt: TGCAGCGTTGATCAAGGACAGGGGGCGGGGAATGGCTACACCTTC
CDR3aa: CSVDQGQGAGNGYTF

j_gene: TRBJ2-1
d_gene: NA
abundance: NA
v_gene: TRBV27
CDR3nt: TGTGCCAGCAGTCGACCCCAGAGTTCTTACGGGGACAATGAGCAGTTCTTC
CDR3aa: CASSRPQSSYGDNEQFF

j_gene: TRBJ2-3
d_gene: NA
abundance: NA
v_gene: TRBV12-5
CDR3nt: TGTGCTAGTGGTTTCAGAGATACGCAGTATTTT
CDR3aa: CASGFRDTQYF

j_gene: TRBJ1-2
d_gene: TRBD1
abundance: NA
v_gene: TRBV7-2
CDR3nt: TGTGCCAGCATCCCGGGACAGGGAAGGTATGGCTACACCTTC
CDR3aa: CASIPGQGRYGYTF

j_gene: TRBJ1-2
d_gene: TRBD1
abundance: NA
v_gene: TRBV19
CDR3nt: TGTGCCAGTAGTCTTGACAGGGGTAACTATGGCTACACCTTC
CDR3aa: CASSLDRGNYGYTF

j_gene: TRBJ2-3
d_gene: NA
abundance: once
v_gene: TRBV5-5
CDR3nt: TGTGCCAGCAGCTTCGGGACAATCATAGATACGCAGTATTTT
CDR3aa: CASSFGTIIDTQYF

j_gene: TRBJ2-1
d_gene: TRBD2
abundance: few
v_gene: TRBV4-1
CDR3nt: TGCGCCAGCAGCCAAGAGTTCGAGCGGGGGGCCCCAGGGTACAATGAGCAGTTCTTC
CDR3aa: CASSQEFERGAPGYNEQFF

j_gene: TRBJ1-5
d_gene: NA
abundance: few
v_gene: TRBV6-5
CDR3nt: TGTGCCAGCAGTTACACTAGCGATCAGCCCCAGCATTTT
CDR3aa: CASSYTSDQPQHF

j_gene: TRBJ1-1
d_gene: TRBD1
abundance: NA
v_gene: TRBV7-9
CDR3nt: TGTGCCAGCAGCTTAGCCCCCGGGACAGGGACGGACACTGAAGCTTTCTTT
CDR3aa: CASSLAPGTGTDTEAFF

j_gene: TRBJ2-3
d_gene: NA
abundance: NA
v_gene: TRBV24-1
CDR3nt: TGTGCCACCAGTGATTCTAGAGGAGATACGCAGTATTTT
CDR3aa: CATSDSRGDTQYF

j_gene: TRBJ2-5
d_gene: NA
abundance: NA
v_gene: TRBV7-8
CDR3nt: TGTGCCAGCAGCTTTCAGACCGGGGAGACCCAGTACTTC
CDR3aa: CASSFQTGETQYF

j_gene: TRBJ2-1
d_gene: TRBD1
abundance: medium-sized
v_gene: TRBV7-9
CDR3nt: TGTGCCAGCAGCCCTCGACAGGGCTCCTCCTACAATGAGCAGTTCTTC
CDR3aa: CASSPRQGSSYNEQFF

j_gene: TRBJ1-1
d_gene: TRBD1
abundance: once
v_gene: TRBV5-1
CDR3nt: TGCGCCAGCAGCTTGTGGGACAGGATGAACACTGAAGCTTTCTTT
CDR3aa: CASSLWDRMNTEAFF

j_gene: TRBJ2-3
d_gene: TRBD2
abundance: few
v_gene: TRBV19
CDR3nt: TGTGCCAGTAGTCCACGACTAGCGGACACAGATACGCAGTATTTT
CDR3aa: CASSPRLADTDTQYF

j_gene: TRBJ2-3
d_gene: NA
abundance: NA
v_gene: TRBV7-2
CDR3nt: TGTGCCAGCAGCTTAGCTTGGCTAGCGCGGGGAGATACGCAGTATTTT
CDR3aa: CASSLAWLARGDTQYF

j_gene: TRBJ1-4
d_gene: NA
abundance: NA
v_gene: TRBV11-2
CDR3nt: TGTGCCAGCAGCCCCCAGATAGGGGCAACTAATGAAAAACTGTTTTTT
CDR3aa: CASSPQIGATNEKLFF

j_gene: TRBJ1-1
d_gene: TRBD1
abundance: NA
v_gene: TRBV18
CDR3nt: TGTGCCAGCTCACTAACGGACAGGGCGGGGACTGAAGCTTTCTTT
CDR3aa: CASSLTDRAGTEAFF

j_gene: TRBJ1-5
d_gene: NA
abundance: NA
v_gene: TRBV19
CDR3nt: TGTGCCAGTAGTAGGGGGGACGGGAATCAGCCCCAGCATTTT
CDR3aa: CASSRGDGNQPQHF

j_gene: TRBJ2-3
d_gene: NA
abundance: once
v_gene: TRBV2
CDR3nt: TGTGCCAGCAGTGACAGGACTAGCACAGATACGCAGTATTTT
CDR3aa: CASSDRTSTDTQYF

j_gene: TRBJ1-5
d_gene: NA
abundance: once
v_gene: TRBV9
CDR3nt: TGTGCCAGCAGCCCCAGGCCCAATCAGCCCCAGCATTTT
CDR3aa: CASSPRPNQPQHF

j_gene: TRBJ2-3
d_gene: NA
abundance: NA
v_gene: TRBV4-1
CDR3nt: TGCGCCAGCAGCCAAACCAGGGCAGGCACAGATACGCAGTATTTT
CDR3aa: CASSQTRAGTDTQYF

j_gene: TRBJ2-5
d_gene: NA
abundance: NA
v_gene: TRBV5-1
CDR3nt: TGCGCCAGCAGCTTATGGACAGCTCAAGAGACCCAGTACTTC
CDR3aa: CASSLWTAQETQYF

j_gene: TRBJ2-7
d_gene: NA
abundance: NA
v_gene: TRBV7-9
CDR3nt: TGTGCCAGCAGTCCGTCGGGGACCTACGAGCAGTACTTC
CDR3aa: CASSPSGTYEQYF